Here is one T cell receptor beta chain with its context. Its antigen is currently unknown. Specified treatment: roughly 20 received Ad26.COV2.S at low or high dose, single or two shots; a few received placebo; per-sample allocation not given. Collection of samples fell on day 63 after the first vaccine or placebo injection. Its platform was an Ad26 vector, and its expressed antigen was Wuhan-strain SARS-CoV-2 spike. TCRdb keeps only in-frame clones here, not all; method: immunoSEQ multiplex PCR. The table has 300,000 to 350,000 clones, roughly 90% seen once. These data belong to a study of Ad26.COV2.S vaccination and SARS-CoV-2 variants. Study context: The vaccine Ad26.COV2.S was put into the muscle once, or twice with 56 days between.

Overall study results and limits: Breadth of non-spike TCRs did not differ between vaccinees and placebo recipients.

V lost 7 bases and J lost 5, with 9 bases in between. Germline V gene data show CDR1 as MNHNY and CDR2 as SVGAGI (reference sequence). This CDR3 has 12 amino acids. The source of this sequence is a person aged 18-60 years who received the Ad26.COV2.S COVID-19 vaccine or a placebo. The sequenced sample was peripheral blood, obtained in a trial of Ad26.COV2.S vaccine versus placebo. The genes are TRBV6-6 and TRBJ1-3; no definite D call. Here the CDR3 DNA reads TGTGCCAGCATGGAGGGTCGAAACACCATATATTTT. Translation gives CASMEGRNTIYF.